The sequence of this TCR beta chain was determined in a study of OX40 agonist ivuxolimab in advanced cancers. CDR1 and CDR2 from the germline V gene are ENHRY and SYGVKD. CDR3 length: 16 amino acids. V lost 3 bases, J lost 3 bases, and 6 bases stayed unmatched. Data came from immunoSEQ multiplex PCR; TCRdb stores just in-frame clones and leaves some out. In the table there are 15,000 to 25,000 clones, 65% to 85% of which are singletons. The rearrangement links TRBV10-3 to TRBJ1-3, with TRBD1 identical over 9 bases. The TCR originated in an adult with an advanced solid tumor such as melanoma, head and neck, liver or kidney cancer. Source: CD4+ or CD8+ T cells sorted from blood, taken in a trial of the OX40 agonist ivuxolimab. The CDR3 bases are TGTGCCATCAGTGAACCGGGACAGGGAATTGGAAACACCATATATTTT. Residues: CAISEPGQGIGNTIYF.